The 6 T cell receptor beta chains listed next were all sequenced from one sample in a study of blood T cell repertoires in COVID-19. Some clones are missing from TCRdb's copy, which holds only in-frame ones; the method was immunoSEQ multiplex PCR. The sample carries 130,000 to 150,000 clones, around 90% recorded once. Sequencing was carried out using peripheral blood. The receptors shown here come from a man between 65 and 79 years old with acute or convalescent COVID-19.

The chain recombines TRBV27 with TRBJ1-5; D is undetermined. Trimming shortened V by 0 bases and J by 4 bases, and 7 bases separated the two germline ends. CDR3 length: 14 residues. From germline, CDR1 is MNHEY and CDR2 SMNVEV (reference sequence). The CDR3 region is CASSLSWRNQPQHF. CDR3 DNA: TGTGCCAGCAGTTTATCGTGGCGGAATCAGCCCCAGCATTTT.

This clone was counted between two and nine times. This chain joins TRBV4-2 and TRBJ1-3; no definite D call. The CDR3 extends over 15 amino acids. V was trimmed by 1 base and J by 0 bases, leaving 7 bases between them. CDR1 is LGHNA and CDR2 is YNFKEQ in the germline V gene. CDR3 sequence: CASSQGTGSGNTIYF. CDR3 nucleotide sequence: TGTGCCAGCAGCCAAGGCACCGGCTCTGGAAACACCATATATTTT.

The V gene is TRBV20-1, the J gene TRBJ2-2; D is undetermined. Germline CDR1 reads DFQATT; CDR2 reads SNEGSKA (reference sequence). The CDR3 has 14 residues. V was clipped by 3 bases and J by 0 bases, with 8 bases between them. CDR3 nucleotide sequence: TGCAGTGCTAGTCCTCCTACGAACACCGGGGAGCTGTTTTTT. The encoded protein is CSASPPTNTGELFF.

The gene calls are TRBV6-5 and TRBJ2-7, with a tentative D call TRBD1 (6 bases). CDR3 size: 13 residues. Germline assignment: CDR1 MNHEY and CDR2 SVGAGI. The V end lost 8 bases, the J end lost 4 bases, and 15 bases lay between the germline ends. CDR3: CASLKQGTYEQYF. In DNA, the CDR3 is TGTGCCAGCTTAAAACAGGGTACTTACGAGCAGTACTTC.

This clone came up a few times. The chain links TRBV5-4 to TRBJ2-5, with 11 nucleotides matching TRBD2. This CDR3 region has 15 residues. Per the germline V gene, CDR1 is SGHNT and CDR2 is YYREEE (reference sequence). Trimming at V came to 4 bases and at J to 0 bases, leaving 2 bases not matched to a gene. CDR3 region: CASSRGLADQETQYF. Written as DNA, the CDR3 is TGTGCCAGCAGCCGGGGACTAGCGGACCAAGAGACCCAGTACTTC.

The chain recombines TRBV5-8 with TRBJ2-7; TRBD1 matches 7 bases. The CDR3 consists of 15 residues. The germline V gene has CDR1 SGHTS and CDR2 YDEGEE. V was pared by 4 bases and J by 1 base, with 8 bases of the junction left unmatched. CDR3 residues: CASSRRQGGSYEQYF. The DNA of the CDR3 is TGTGCCAGCAGCAGGCGACAGGGTGGTTCCTACGAGCAGTACTTC. Full variable domain (remainder filled in from reference TRBV5-8 and TRBJ2-7): EAGVTQSPTHLIKTRGQQATLRCSPISGHTSVYWYQQALGLGLQFLLWYDEGEERNRGNFPPRFSGRQFPNYSSELNVNALELEDSALYLCASSRRQGGSYEQYFGPGTRLTVT.